Listed below are T cell receptor beta chains from one sample, sequenced in a study of chemoradiotherapy in HPV16-positive cancers. TCRdb's copy holds only in-frame clones and misses some; the assay was immunoSEQ multiplex PCR. Here the sample spans roughly 70,000 clones, about 90% being singletons. The sample here was blood, taken from a patient who underwent chemoradiotherapy. The origin of the receptors is a human donor with HPV-associated anogenital cancer. Both conserved end residues are part of each CDR3. D genes are given only for firm matches. Clone size is not always given. Where it is, it says once, few, many or a class for expanded clones.

j_call	clone_size	v_call	d_call	cdr3_aa	cdr3_nt
TRBJ1-2	.	TRBV28	.	CASSNPGHVGYGYTF	TGTGCCAGTTCCAACCCCGGACACGTCGGCTATGGCTACACCTTC
TRBJ2-7	.	TRBV28	.	CATHGPYTQGGSYEQYF	TGTGCCACCCACGGACCTTACACCCAGGGGGGATCCTACGAGCAGTACTTC
TRBJ2-2	.	TRBV28	TRBD1	CASSLTGTGFNTGELFF	TGTGCCAGCAGCCTAACCGGGACAGGTTTCAACACCGGGGAGCTGTTTTTT
TRBJ1-2	.	TRBV11-2	.	CASSSSGNYGYTF	TGTGCCAGCAGCTCCTCTGGGAACTATGGCTACACCTTC
TRBJ1-4	.	TRBV7-9	.	CASSLVEGVNEKLFF	TGTGCCAGCAGCTTAGTGGAGGGCGTTAATGAAAAACTGTTTTTT
TRBJ2-7	.	TRBV4-2	TRBD2	CASSQGGRGGGLYEQYF	TGTGCCAGCAGCCAAGGGGGACGGGGGGGCGGCCTCTACGAGCAGTACTTC
TRBJ1-3	once	TRBV5-6	.	CASSLRTYNSGNTIYF	TGTGCCAGCAGCTTAAGGACATACAACTCTGGAAACACCATATATTTT
TRBJ1-2	.	TRBV11-2	.	CASSLNSNYGYTF	TGTGCCAGCAGCTTAAACAGTAACTATGGCTACACCTTC
TRBJ2-6	.	TRBV27	.	CASRASGANVLTF	TGTGCCAGCAGAGCCTCTGGGGCCAACGTCCTGACTTTC
TRBJ2-1	.	TRBV28	.	CASSLAGYLNEQFF	TGTGCCAGCAGTTTAGCAGGGTATTTGAATGAGCAGTTCTTC
TRBJ2-1	.	TRBV7-3	.	CASSLGSGPINEQFF	TGTGCCAGCAGCTTAGGTAGCGGTCCTATTAATGAGCAGTTCTTC
TRBJ2-5	.	TRBV5-4	TRBD2	CASSLLAGGEETQYF	TGTGCCAGCAGCTTGCTAGCGGGGGGGGAGGAGACCCAGTACTTC
TRBJ2-1	.	TRBV4-1	TRBD2	CASRPTSGRALGNEQFF	TGCGCCAGCCGACCGACTAGCGGGAGGGCCCTCGGGAATGAGCAGTTCTTC
TRBJ2-5	.	TRBV11-3	.	CASSLGLQETQYF	TGTGCCAGCAGCTTGGGACTCCAAGAGACCCAGTACTTC
TRBJ2-1	.	TRBV28	.	CASSLARLLAVNEQFF	TGTGCCAGCAGTTTAGCCCGGCTTCTCGCAGTCAATGAGCAGTTCTTC
TRBJ1-1	.	TRBV9	.	CASSEYKNTEAFF	TGTGCCAGCAGCGAATACAAGAACACTGAAGCTTTCTTT
TRBJ2-1	.	TRBV7-9	TRBD1	CASRHTGAGFGEQFF	TGTGCCAGCAGGCACACAGGGGCAGGTTTCGGTGAGCAGTTCTTC
TRBJ2-1	.	TRBV14	.	CASSGYNEQFF	TGTGCCAGCAGCGGTTACAATGAGCAGTTCTTC
TRBJ1-1	medium-sized	TRBV27	.	CASSLYRVTEAFF	TGTGCCAGCAGTTTATACAGGGTCACCGAAGCTTTCTTT
TRBJ1-2	.	TRBV9	.	CASRAWDTYGYTF	TGTGCCAGCAGAGCGTGGGACACCTATGGCTACACCTTC
TRBJ1-6	few	TRBV10-3	.	CAIREVNSPLHF	TGTGCCATCCGGGAGGTGAATTCACCCCTCCACTTT
TRBJ1-1	.	TRBV6-6	TRBD1	CASSPGTGGPAFF	TGTGCCAGCAGTCCGGGGACAGGGGGCCCAGCTTTCTTT
TRBJ1-3	.	TRBV28	TRBD1	CASSSPRDRAGNTIYF	TGTGCCAGCAGTTCTCCCCGGGACAGGGCTGGAAACACCATATATTTT
TRBJ1-2	.	TRBV28	TRBD1	CASSGQGGGYTF	TGTGCCAGCAGCGGACAGGGGGGAGGCTACACCTTC
TRBJ1-4	.	TRBV6-5	.	CASSLGVLGGKLFF	TGTGCCAGCAGTCTTGGCGTGTTAGGCGGAAAACTGTTTTTT
TRBJ2-2	.	TRBV5-6	.	CASSRTDIANTGELFF	TGTGCCAGCAGCCGGACGGACATCGCGAACACCGGGGAGCTGTTTTTT
TRBJ2-5	.	TRBV7-3	TRBD1	CASSLGQGVEETQYF	TGTGCCAGCAGCTTGGGACAGGGGGTGGAAGAGACCCAGTACTTC
TRBJ2-7	.	TRBV6-1	.	CAIRDYYEQYF	TGTGCCATCAGAGATTACTACGAGCAGTACTTC